This TCR beta chain derives from a study of blood T cells in healthy people across ages. This clonotype was seen more than once but under ten times. Its target is unknown. Per the germline V gene, CDR1 is MNHEY and CDR2 is SVGEGT. V dropped 6 bases and J dropped 0; count of bases not matched to a gene: 5. The CDR3 covers 16 residues. Approximately 9 milliliters was the volume of peripheral blood drawn from each donor. A second PCR, run for about 7 to 11 cycles, used a sample-barcoded 5' primer plus a J-beta primer mix. From the 5' RACE reads, TCRdb called clonotypes with MiXCR, one entry per CDR3 protein. The table lists some 1.4 million distinct CDR3 sequences, approximately 42% of them singletons. General study findings and limits: Among long-lived donors, naive CD4+ cells were more numerous and diversity higher than in aged donors.

V usage is TRBV6-2 or TRBV6-3 and J usage is TRBJ2-3; 11 nucleotides agree with TRBD2. This TCR was recovered from a woman younger than 35 in good health. The sample comprised blood. The chain's CDR3 is CASSMTSGVSTDTQYF. CDR3 DNA sequence: TGTGCCAGCAGCATGACTAGCGGGGTTAGCACAGATACGCAGTATTTT.